The present TCR beta chain was sequenced within a study of T cells in Graves' hyperthyroidism and ophthalmopathy. CDR1 is SGHRS, CDR2 YFSETQ, per germline. J was trimmed by 5 bases and V by 4 bases; bases with no gene match: 9. The CDR3 is 15 amino acids. TCR beta CDR3 region amplification was performed from RNA transcripts. The TCR CDR3 first-round RT-PCR relied on the HTBI primer set. TCRdb re-called the multiplex PCR reads with MiXCR, one entry per CDR3 protein. The sample holds 490,000 or so distinct CDR3 sequences, 20% to 25% seen once. The TCR comes from a woman aged 70-85 years with Graves' ophthalmopathy. The chain has TRBV5-1 and TRBJ1-1, with TRBD1 identical over 9 bases. Sequencing input: blood. CDR3 DNA: TGCGCCAGCAGCGAACTACAGGGGGCAGGGACTGAAGCTTTCTTT. Its translation: CASSELQGAGTEAFF.